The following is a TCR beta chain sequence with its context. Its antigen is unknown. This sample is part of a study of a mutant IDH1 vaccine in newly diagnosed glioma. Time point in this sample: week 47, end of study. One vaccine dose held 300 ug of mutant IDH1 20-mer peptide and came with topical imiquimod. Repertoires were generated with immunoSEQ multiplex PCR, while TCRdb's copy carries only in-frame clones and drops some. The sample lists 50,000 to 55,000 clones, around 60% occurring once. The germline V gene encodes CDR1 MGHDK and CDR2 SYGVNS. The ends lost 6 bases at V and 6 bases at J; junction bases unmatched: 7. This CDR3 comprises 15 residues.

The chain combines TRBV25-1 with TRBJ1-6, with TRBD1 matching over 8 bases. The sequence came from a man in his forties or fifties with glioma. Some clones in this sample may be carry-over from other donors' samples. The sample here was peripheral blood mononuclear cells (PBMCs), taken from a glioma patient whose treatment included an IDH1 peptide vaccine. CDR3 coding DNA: TGTGCCAGCAGAGACCAGGGGGCGCGTAATTCACCCCTCCACTTT. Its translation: CASRDQGARNSPLHF.